Each of the 10 T cell receptor beta chains below was sequenced from the same sample in a study of blood T cell repertoires in COVID-19. Assay: immunoSEQ multiplex PCR; the TCRdb copy retains only in-frame clones and omits some. The repertoire holds roughly 230,000 clones, 80% to 90% seen once, with around 1% in the top ten. The source material was peripheral blood. The origin of the receptors is a man aged 35 to 55 with acute or convalescent COVID-19.

This clone was seen a handful of times. The rearrangement uses TRBV5-4 and TRBJ1-4; D gene unclear. The CDR3 is 15 amino acids. V was cut by 3 bases and J by 8 bases, with 17 bases left in between. Germline values: CDR1 SGHNT, CDR2 YYREEE (reference sequence). The CDR3 loop is CASSSDPTSREKLFF. CDR3 DNA sequence: TGTGCCAGCAGCTCCGACCCAACTAGTAGGGAAAAACTGTTTTTT.

This rearrangement joins TRBV9 to TRBJ2-5, with 12 bases lining up with TRBD2. The germline V gene encodes CDR1 SGDLS and CDR2 YYNGEE. The CDR3 sequence is 17 residues long. V lost 3 bases, J lost 4 bases, and 10 bases stayed unmatched. The CDR3 bases are TGTGCCAGCAGCGCTTTAGCGACTAGCGGGGGTGGAGAGACCCAGTACTTC. Translation gives CASSALATSGGGETQYF.

This chain connects TRBV2 to TRBJ2-3; 7 bases are a match to TRBD2. Germline V gives CDR1 SNHLY, CDR2 FYNNEI. CDR3 length: 14 amino acids. The ends lost 0 bases at V and 6 bases at J; junction bases unmatched: 3. CDR3 residues: CASSEAGGWDTQYF. The CDR3, as DNA: TGTGCCAGCAGTGAAGCGGGGGGGTGGGATACGCAGTATTTT.

The chain carries TRBV4-3 and TRBJ2-1, with 10 bases aligning to TRBD1. Germline V gene data show CDR1 as LGHNA and CDR2 as YSLEER. V lost 0 bases to trimming and J lost 7 bases; unmatched junction nucleotides: 6. The CDR3 totals 16 residues. CDR3 nucleotide sequence: TGCGCCAGCAGCCAAGATAGACAGGGGGCGGGTAATGAGCAGTTCTTC. Translating it yields CASSQDRQGAGNEQFF.

This chain links TRBV6-4 with TRBJ1-1; D unclear. Between the trimmed V and J ends, which lost 3 bases and 4 bases, there was a span of 12 bases. Germline CDR1 reads MRHNA; CDR2 reads SNTAGT. This CDR3 region has 14 residues. The CDR3 nucleotides read TGTGCCAGCAGTGAGACTCCCGGCGGCACTGAAGCTTTCTTT. It encodes CASSETPGGTEAFF.

CDR3 amino acids: CASSYSGGAGEKLFF. In nucleotides, the CDR3 is TGTGCCAGCAGTTATAGCGGGGGCGCCGGAGAAAAACTGTTTTTT. This sequence joins TRBV7-2 and TRBJ1-4; a possible D gene is TRBD1 (6 bases). Germline loops: CDR1 SGHTA, CDR2 FQGNSA. The CDR3 contains 15 residues. V shed 6 bases and J shed 8 bases, with 19 bases lying between them. The full variable domain, with the rest looked up from reference TRBV7-2 and TRBJ1-4, is GAGVSQSPSNKVTEKGKDVELRCDPISGHTALYWYRQSLGQGLEFLIYFQGNSAPDKSGLPSDRFSAERTGGSVSTLTIQRTQQEDSAVYLCASSYSGGAGEKLFFGSGTQLSVL.

This chain uses TRBV5-1 with TRBJ2-1; 11 positions agree with TRBD2. CDR3 size: 14 residues. The J segment lost 7 bases and the V segment lost 4 bases, leaving 4 bases of the junction unmatched. Germline assignment: CDR1 SGHRS and CDR2 YFSETQ. CDR3 coding DNA: TGCGCCAGCAGCCCGGGACTAGCGGCTAATGAGCAGTTCTTC. It translates to CASSPGLAANEQFF.

The genes are TRBV4-1 and TRBJ1-2; TRBD1 agrees at 9 bases. The V segment lost 4 bases and the J segment 5 bases; nucleotides outside the gene matches: 14. This CDR3 is 17 amino acids long. The germline gives CDR1 MGHRA, CDR2 YSYEKL. The CDR3 is CASSPWTGAEGHYGYTF. CDR3 sequence (DNA): TGCGCCAGCAGCCCCTGGACAGGGGCTGAGGGGCATTATGGCTACACCTTC.

The rearrangement uses TRBV3-1 (or the pseudogene TRBV3-2) and TRBJ1-3; 8 bases map to TRBD1. This CDR3 has 15 residues. The V gene end was trimmed by 4 bases and the J gene end by 4 bases; junction bases not matched to a gene: 6. Germline values: CDR1 LGHDT, CDR2 YNNKEL (reference sequence). CDR3 residues: CASSRDRGTGNTIYF. The CDR3 nucleotides read TGTGCCAGCAGCCGAGACAGGGGAACCGGAAACACCATATATTTT.

This chain connects TRBV18 to TRBJ2-1, with D perhaps matching TRBD1 (5 bases). Germline CDR1 is KGHSH and CDR2 is LQKENI. Trimming cost V 5 bases and J 3 bases, with 14 bases left between them. The CDR3 is 15 residues long. CDR3 in DNA: TGTGCCAGCTCAGGCCAGACAGCCAACTACAATGAGCAGTTCTTC. As protein: CASSGQTANYNEQFF.